This T cell receptor (beta chain) was captured in a study of cytomegalovirus exposure and HLA in healthy donors. Study outcomes and limitations: Near-uniform donor sequencing depth was presumed by presence/absence analyses. Several top significant clusters appeared, in a later analysis, to be linked to common viral pathogens. Researchers left out some V segments, among them TRBV6-2 and TRBV6-3, as indistinguishable. The likely explanation for a cluster of highly shared sequence variants was sequencing artifact.

Remarks on this clone: The antigen is undetermined.

PCR used 60 Vbeta primers and 13 Jbeta primers. The method was immunoSEQ multiplex PCR; TCRdb's version includes in-frame clones alone and lacks a portion of them. The sample's table shows approximately 170,000 clones. From germline, CDR1 is LGHNA and CDR2 YSLEER. The CDR3 consists of 22 residues. V shed 5 bases and J shed 6 bases, with 35 bases lying between them. V gene TRBV4-3 combines with J gene TRBJ1-6; tentative D call: TRBD1 (6 bases). Sequenced input: PBMCs. The clonotype comes from a woman between 18 and 29 years old in good health and CMV-seropositive. The CDR3 bases are TGCGCCAGCAGCGCGGGGGACATATTTGGGCAGATCAATCCGTTGCCTAATTCACCCCTCCACTTT. This codes for CASSAGDIFGQINPLPNSPLHF.